This T cell receptor (beta chain) came from a study of Ad26.COV2.S vaccination and SARS-CoV-2 variants. Study as a whole: Ad26.COV2.S shots went into the muscle once or twice, 56 days apart.

Method: immunoSEQ multiplex PCR; TCRdb's copy keeps in-frame clones and lacks some. The profile shows 350,000 to 500,000 clones, around nine tenths of them singletons. Of note for this clone: What it binds is not known.

Study findings and constraints: Vaccine and placebo groups showed comparable non-spike TCR breadth. Responses of T cells in total may have been underestimated by the TCR breadth and depth analyses.

Sample treatment: over 15 received Ad26.COV2.S at low or high dose, single or two shots; about five received placebo; per-sample allocation not given. On day 63 after the first injection, vaccine and placebo recipients gave samples. The individual, an adult aged 18-55 years, was a donor in Boston. The source of this sequence is a person between 18 and 65 years old who received the Ad26.COV2.S COVID-19 vaccine or a placebo. The specimen comprised peripheral blood, sampled in a trial of Ad26.COV2.S vaccine versus placebo.

The CDR3 nucleotides read TGTGCCAGCAGCTTGTCCTCCTACCCCGGTCAGCCCCAGCATTTT. Its translation: CASSLSSYPGQPQHF. This sequence joins TRBV11-2 and TRBJ1-5; D is unclear. Trimming took off 3 bases at V and 6 bases at J, with 15 bases between the two ends. Germline CDR1 SGHAT, CDR2 FQNNGV. The CDR3 spans 15 residues.